This T cell receptor beta chain was obtained from a study of blood T cells in healthy people across ages. The second PCR ran roughly 6 to 12 cycles with a sample-barcoded 5' primer and J-beta primers. Each CDR3 protein gets one entry after TCRdb re-called the 5' RACE reads with MiXCR. The sample consists of some 1.4 million distinct CDR3 sequences, about 43% of them appearing once. This clonotype was detected many times. The receptor was derived from a young woman in good health. The sample taken for sequencing was blood.

This CDR3 reads CASSVGGANVLTF. The CDR3, as DNA: TGTGCCAGCAGTGTTGGTGGGGCCAACGTCCTGACTTTC. The chain recombines TRBV9 with TRBJ2-6; no clear D gene. There are 13 residues in the CDR3. V shed 5 bases and J shed 3 bases, with 6 bases lying between them. Looked up from germline, CDR1 is SGDLS and CDR2 is YYNGEE.